This T cell receptor beta chain was observed in a study of PD-1 blockade in classical Hodgkin lymphoma. Autologous stem cell transplantation was followed by relapse in every patient, and brentuximab vedotin exposure varied. The protocol was immunoSEQ multiplex PCR, while the TCRdb copy is restricted to in-frame clones and leaves out a portion. The sample consists of tens of thousands of clones, 85% to 90% of them appearing once. Looked up from germline, CDR1 is SGHNT and CDR2 is YYREEE (reference sequence). Deletions cut 1 base from V and 7 bases from J, with 12 bases between. The CDR3 covers 13 residues.

The TCR comes from a human donor with classical Hodgkin lymphoma. Sequencing was performed on peripheral blood mononuclear cells (PBMCs), taken at baseline. The chain carries TRBV5-4 and TRBJ2-7; D might be TRBD1 (5 bases). This CDR3 reads CASSLSGLVEQYF. The CDR3 nucleotides are TGTGCCAGCAGCTTGTCAGGGTTGGTTGAGCAGTACTTC.